The sequence of this TCR beta chain was determined in a study of blood T cell repertoires in COVID-19. Background on the study: In each case, the material was cDNA or gDNA derived from T cells, B-cell-depleted T cells, or PBMCs.

The CDR3 contains 17 residues. CDR1 is LNHDA and CDR2 is SQIVND in the germline V gene (reference sequence). Trimming took 5 bases from V and 1 from J, leaving 21 bases between them. The data were produced by immunoSEQ multiplex PCR, yet TCRdb's version contains in-frame clones alone and is incomplete. The repertoire consists of some 80,000 clones, with more than 60% occurring once and the leading ten covering approximately 16%. This chain links TRBV19 with TRBJ2-7; D may be TRBD1 (6 bases). The sequence derives from a human donor in a cohort sampled during active COVID-19. Sequences were obtained from peripheral blood. DNA of the CDR3: TGTGCCAGTAGTGACCGTTGGACAGCTTCTTATTCCTACGAGCAGTACTTC. Translation: CASSDRWTASYSYEQYF.